This T cell receptor beta chain was sequenced in a study of neoadjuvant anti-PD-1 for oral cavity cancer. This clone was seen more than once but under ten times. What it binds is not known. Germline trimming cut 0 bases from V and 0 bases from J; bases unmatched to any gene: 9. Germline-derived CDR1 and CDR2 are SGHRS and YFSETQ. This CDR3 spans 17 amino acids. Regarding the study as a whole: Each response group had just a few patients in TCR analyses. Post-nivolumab, blood T cell clonality was significantly elevated in non-responders.

Using immunoSEQ multiplex PCR, the repertoire was profiled, and TCRdb retains in-frame clones only, with some absent. Of about 80,000 clones in the sample, 84% were seen once. Stage II-IVA oral cavity squamous cell carcinoma was new and untreated by systemic or radiation therapy. No culture or expansion preceded analysis of these blood cells. The V gene is TRBV5-1, the J gene TRBJ2-7; 7 positions agree with TRBD2. This TCR was sampled from a person aged 40-85 years with oral cavity squamous cell carcinoma. This specimen was PBMCs, taken before nivolumab (anti-PD-1) treatment. DNA for the CDR3: TGCGCCAGCAGCTTGGGAACATTTAGCGGGCCCTCCTACGAGCAGTACTTC. Its translation: CASSLGTFSGPSYEQYF.